This is a list of T cell receptor beta chains from one sample in a study of CD8 T cells in Susac syndrome. Via MiXCR, TCRdb re-called the immunoSEQ multiplex PCR reads, giving one row per CDR3 protein. The data hold around 180,000 distinct CDR3 sequences, with roughly 92% observed a single time. The sequenced material came from CD4+ T cells from PBMCs. The receptors here all came from a human donor with Susac syndrome. Both conserved end residues are part of each CDR3.

j_call v_call cdr3_aa
TRBJ1-5 TRBV20-1 CSASDQGKQPQHF
TRBJ2-7 TRBV4-2 CASSQEASGAPSYEQYF
TRBJ2-1 TRBV3-1 CASSRDQAYNEQFF
TRBJ2-6 TRBV5-1 CASSLPGAAGANVLTF
TRBJ1-1 TRBV30 CACAGNTEAFF
TRBJ2-5 TRBV12-3/TRBV12-4 CASSSARSGGETQYF
TRBJ2-1 TRBV3-1 CASSLEGRNEQFF
TRBJ2-1 TRBV20-1 CSAHPGLAGGQGNEQFF
TRBJ1-2 TRBV20-1 CSAKENYGYTF
TRBJ2-5 TRBV7-2 CASSLQRQTQYF
TRBJ2-7 TRBV3-1 CASSQGGTASEQYF
TRBJ2-7 TRBV25-1 CASSRGVEQYF
TRBJ1-5 TRBV19 CASSPRGASNQPQHF
TRBJ1-2 TRBV30 CAWSVRDREFGGYTF
TRBJ1-1 TRBV5-6 CASSSLQGAYTEAFF
TRBJ2-7 TRBV3-1 CASSQDRDRAF
TRBJ2-3 TRBV5-6 CASSELAGNTDTQYF
TRBJ2-1 TRBV7-2 CASSLDSNEQFF
TRBJ2-4 TRBV29-1 CSVEGPGVAKNIQYF
TRBJ2-5 TRBV6-4 CANETQYF
TRBJ1-1 TRBV29-1 CSVEDREGLRSEAFF
TRBJ1-6 TRBV7-9 CASSSPGTATSPLHF
TRBJ2-5 TRBV7-9 CASTLGTGGGETQYF
TRBJ2-7 TRBV7-2 CASSLAQGAYYEQYF
TRBJ2-3 TRBV7-2 CASSLDAGTDTQYF
TRBJ2-3 TRBV20-1 CSASLASDTQYF
TRBJ2-5 TRBV4-2 CASSQEGARGETQYF
TRBJ2-7 TRBV7-2 CASSLGTGFYEQYF
TRBJ2-7 TRBV4-2 CASSQDLASGGWYEQYF
TRBJ2-3 TRBV4-1 CASSQTLAGGFTDTQYF
TRBJ2-7 TRBV15 CATSRTEDRAYEQYF
TRBJ1-5 TRBV12-5 CASGLVGVGNQPQHF
TRBJ1-1 TRBV18 CASSPVANTEAFF
TRBJ2-3 TRBV5-6 CASRDILDTQFF
TRBJ1-5 TRBV12-3/TRBV12-4 CASSKEREEPQHF
TRBJ1-5 TRBV20-1 CSARSYRGNQPQHF
TRBJ1-1 TRBV20-1 CSALSYFPGQGYTEAFF
TRBJ2-7 TRBV11-2 CASSLDRLASYEQYF
TRBJ2-4 TRBV3-1 CASSQDRATKNIQYF
TRBJ2-3 TRBV29-1 CSVEQPDPHTDTQYF
TRBJ2-5 TRBV10-3 CAISEQVLGTQYF